Each of the 28 T cell receptor beta chains below was sequenced from the same sample in a study of shared clonotypes between healthy human individuals (dated by TCRdb to 2020 to 2021). The receptor library was made with the immunoSEQ multiplex PCR assay. Held by TCRdb, this immuneACCESS table contains in-frame sequences only and omits some clones. Under half of the omission traces to an unresolved V gene where checked; the cause of the rest is unknown. In all, the sample holds a few hundred thousand clones, and roughly 84% of those were seen once. The top ten hold roughly 17% of the sample. The specimen was memory CD8+ T cells sorted from blood. The sample's cell subset or site label is to be understood as: CD45RO+ cells pooled with CCR7-negative TemRA cells. These receptor sequences come from a man between 18 and 29 years old in good health.

The chain carries TRBV9 and TRBJ2-7, with TRBD1 matching 8 bases. V lost 2 bases and J lost 6; bases outside the gene matches: 7. The germline V gene has CDR1 SGDLS and CDR2 YYNGEE. The CDR3 loop spans 14 amino acids. The CDR3 DNA is TGTGCCAGCAGCGTGGCGGACAGGGTTGGCGAGCAGTACTTC. It translates to CASSVADRVGEQYF.

V usage is TRBV13 and J usage is TRBJ2-7; TRBD2 is a possible D gene (6 bases). The V end was cut by 5 bases, the J end by 4 bases, with 21 bases between. From germline, CDR1 is PRHDT and CDR2 FYEKMQ (reference sequence). The CDR3 is 16 amino acids. CDR3 in DNA: TGTGCCAGCAGCCCACCCTTTCCGGAGGGGTTTTACGAGCAGTACTTC. Translating gives CASSPPFPEGFYEQYF.

The V gene is TRBV30, the J gene TRBJ1-1; TRBD1 matches at 7 bases. CDR3 length equals 14 residues. V shed 2 bases and J 12 bases; nucleotides not matched to a gene: 15. Germline CDR1 and CDR2: GTSNPN and SVGIG (reference sequence). Here the CDR3 reads CAWSLLGDRDDTFF. CDR3 DNA sequence: TGTGCCTGGAGTCTCCTTGGGGACAGAGACGATACTTTCTTT.

This clone turned up a few times. The CDR3 protein is CASRSTATYGYTF. The DNA of the CDR3 is TGTGCCAGCAGGTCGACAGCGACCTATGGCTACACCTTC. The chain carries TRBV28 and TRBJ1-2; D may be TRBD1 (5 bases). The CDR3 has 13 amino acids. Germline V lookup: CDR1 MDHEN, CDR2 SYDVKM. Trimming removed 6 bases from V and 4 bases from J, with 12 bases in between.

The V call is TRBV7-9, the J call TRBJ2-3, with 7 positions matching TRBD2. Germline assignment: CDR1 SEHNR and CDR2 FQNEAQ (reference sequence). The ends lost 5 bases at V and 0 bases at J; junction bases unmatched: 8. This CDR3 contains 16 residues. CDR3 bases: TGTGCCAGCAGCCCCGTCGGCGGGAGAAGCACAGATACGCAGTATTTT. Amino acids: CASSPVGGRSTDTQYF.

This chain links TRBV5-6 with TRBJ1-4; 8 bases map to TRBD1. The CDR3 length is 14 residues. Germline V gene sequence: CDR1 SGHDT, CDR2 YYEEEE. V was clipped by 0 bases and J by 7 bases; unmatched bases: 2. CDR3 in amino acids: CASSLDRGFEKLFF. In DNA form, the CDR3 reads TGTGCCAGCAGCTTGGACAGGGGGTTTGAAAAACTGTTTTTT.

The genes are TRBV5-1 and TRBJ2-7, with 13 nucleotides matching TRBD2. V lost 5 bases, J lost 2 bases, and 4 bases stayed unmatched. CDR1 SGHRS and CDR2 YFSETQ come from the germline V gene. The CDR3 has 15 amino acids. DNA of the CDR3: TGCGCCAGCAGTCCTGGGACTAGCGGGACCTACGAGCAGTACTTC. This translates into CASSPGTSGTYEQYF. The whole variable domain, remainder taken from reference TRBV5-1 and TRBJ2-7, is KAGVTQTPRYLIKTRGQQVTLSCSPISGHRSVSWYQQTPGQGLQFLFEYFSETQRNKGNFPGRFSGRQFSNSRSEMNVSTLELGDSALYLCASSPGTSGTYEQYFGPGTRLTVT.

The chain carries TRBV5-4 and TRBJ1-2; 7 bases agree with TRBD1. The CDR3 loop spans 14 amino acids. From germline, CDR1 is SGHNT and CDR2 YYREEE (reference sequence). The V gene end was trimmed by 2 bases and the J gene end by 3 bases; junction bases not matched to a gene: 4. The CDR3 is CASSFSTGDYGYTF. CDR3 bases: TGTGCCAGCAGCTTTAGCACAGGGGACTATGGCTACACCTTC.

The rearrangement uses TRBV7-9 and TRBJ1-1; the D is unclear. Germline-derived CDR1 and CDR2 are SEHNR and FQNEAQ (reference sequence). The CDR3 extends over 14 amino acids. The V gene lost 4 bases and the J gene lost 1 base, with 10 bases spanning the gap. CDR3 coding DNA: TGTGCCAGCAGCTCCATTGCGAAGAACACTGAAGCTTTCTTT. Its translation: CASSSIAKNTEAFF.

The table lists this clone with a few counts. The chain couples TRBV14 to TRBJ1-2; D may be TRBD1 (6 bases). The germline CDR1 and CDR2 sequences are SGHDN and FVKESK. V gave up 4 bases and J gave up 6 bases, with 18 bases separating them. This CDR3 has 15 residues. This CDR3 is CASSPPFYRENGYTF. The CDR3 DNA is TGTGCCAGCAGCCCTCCCTTCTACAGGGAAAATGGCTACACCTTC.

This clone has more than one count but fewer than ten. V gene TRBV28 combines with J gene TRBJ2-6; D not certain. Germline CDR1 reads MDHEN; CDR2 reads SYDVKM. The CDR3 consists of 17 residues. V was shortened by 6 bases and J by 0 bases, with 15 bases between the two germline ends. DNA of the CDR3: TGTGCCAGCAGCCATAGGCACCCTTACTCTGGGGCCAACGTCCTGACTTTC. Translated: CASSHRHPYSGANVLTF.

This clone was seen a handful of times. This chain connects TRBV14 to TRBJ2-2; weak D call: TRBD1 (5 bases). The V gene's germline CDR1 is SGHDN and CDR2 FVKESK. The CDR3 contains 15 residues. V lost 3 bases to trimming and J lost 3 bases, with 11 bases between them. The CDR3 is CASSQAGLYTGELFF. The CDR3 region has the DNA TGTGCCAGCAGCCAGGCAGGGTTGTACACCGGGGAGCTGTTTTTT.

In this sample, this clone turned up once. CDR3 sequence reads: CASSSLAIHQPQHF. The CDR3 coding sequence is TGTGCCAGCAGTTCGTTGGCCATACACCAGCCCCAGCATTTT. This chain joins TRBV27 and TRBJ1-5; D call uncertain. The CDR3 has 14 amino acids. Trimming pared 4 bases from V and 7 bases from J, leaving 14 bases between. Germline V gene lookup returns CDR1 MNHEY and CDR2 SMNVEV (reference sequence).

V usage is TRBV7-6 and J usage is TRBJ2-7; TRBD2 aligns across 7 bases. This CDR3 region has 14 residues. The germline gives CDR1 SGHVS, CDR2 FNYEAQ. The V and J ends lost 7 bases and 3 bases, in that order; junction bases with no gene match: 9. The CDR3 region is CASTPLGGSYEQYF. The CDR3 DNA reads TGTGCCAGCACCCCTTTGGGCGGGAGCTACGAGCAGTACTTC.

The rearrangement uses TRBV5-1 and TRBJ2-1; either TRBD1 or TRBD2 may supply D (6 bases each). Deletions cut 0 bases from V and 8 bases from J, with 12 bases between. Germline CDR1 and CDR2: SGHRS and YFSETQ. The CDR3 consists of 14 residues. Here the CDR3 DNA reads TGCGCCAGCAGCTTGGTTCGGGGGCTCGATGAGCAGTTCTTC. The encoded protein is CASSLVRGLDEQFF.

With respect to this clone: This specimen includes other DNA sequences encoding the same CDR3. CDR3 sequence reads: CASRRDGSYEQYF. The CDR3 DNA reads TGTGCCAGCCGCCGGGACGGCTCCTACGAGCAGTACTTC. The rearrangement uses TRBV6-1 and TRBJ2-7; D tentatively reads TRBD1 or TRBD2 (5 bases each). Germline-derived CDR1 and CDR2 are MNHNS and SASEGT. This CDR3 has 13 amino acids. Between the trimmed V and J ends, which lost 8 bases and 0 bases, there was a span of 11 bases.

This clone was counted a single time. This rearrangement joins TRBV5-6 to TRBJ2-3, with D uncertain. Trimming took off 1 base at V and 4 bases at J, with 4 bases between the two ends. CDR3 length: 12 amino acids. Germline values: CDR1 SGHDT, CDR2 YYEEEE. Here the CDR3 reads CASSLSSDTQYF. The CDR3 nucleotides read TGTGCCAGCAGCTTGAGTTCAGATACGCAGTATTTT. Full variable domain (outside the CDR3, taken from reference TRBV5-6 and TRBJ2-3): DAGVTQSPTHLIKTRGQQVTLRCSPKSGHDTVSWYQQALGQGPQFIFQYYEEEERQRGNFPDRFSGHQFPNYSSELNVNALLLGDSALYLCASSLSSDTQYFGPGTRLTVL.

The gene calls are TRBV27 and TRBJ2-1; D possibly corresponds to TRBD1 (6 bases). The V end was cut by 6 bases, the J end by 2 bases, with 14 bases between. The germline gives CDR1 MNHEY, CDR2 SMNVEV (reference sequence). The CDR3 length is 15 residues. CDR3: CASRPGTTPYNEQFF. The CDR3 DNA sequence: TGTGCCAGCAGGCCCGGGACAACCCCCTACAATGAGCAGTTCTTC.

For the CDR3, the DNA is TGTGCCAGCAGCCCTTGGGACGTGAAAGAGACCCAGTACTTC. This gives the protein CASSPWDVKETQYF. The rearrangement uses TRBV27 and TRBJ2-5; either TRBD1 or TRBD2 may fit D (5 bases each). CDR3 length: 14 amino acids. Deletions cut 6 bases from V and 3 bases from J, with 14 bases between. Germline V CDR1 and CDR2: MNHEY, SMNVEV (reference sequence).

The chain is built from TRBV19 and TRBJ1-6, with a possible D match to TRBD1 (5 bases). The CDR3 spans 15 residues. Trimming took off 6 bases at V and 8 bases at J, with 17 bases between the two ends. Germline V gene sequence: CDR1 LNHDA, CDR2 SQIVND (reference sequence). The CDR3 DNA follows: TGTGCCAGTAGCAGGTACCGGGACCCTTATTCACCCCTCCACTTT. It translates to CASSRYRDPYSPLHF.

The CDR3 loop is CASSPQGDNEQFF. Here the CDR3 DNA reads TGTGCCAGCAGCCCCCAGGGGGACAATGAGCAGTTCTTC. This chain links TRBV7-9 with TRBJ2-1, with 7 bases aligning to TRBD1. The CDR3 runs to 13 residues. V lost 5 bases and J lost 5; bases outside the gene matches: 3. CDR1 is SEHNR and CDR2 is FQNEAQ in the germline V gene (reference sequence).

This clone was detected many times. V and J are TRBV14 and TRBJ1-2; D is unclear. V lost 1 base, J lost 7 bases, and 10 bases lay in between. Looked up from germline, CDR1 is SGHDN and CDR2 is FVKESK. This CDR3 has 13 residues. CDR3 bases: TGTGCCAGCAGCCAAGGCGGGAGAGCTGGCTACACCTTC. Its protein product is CASSQGGRAGYTF.

CDR3 DNA sequence: TGTGCCAGCAGCTTCGGACGGTCCTATAATTCACCCCTCCACTTT. Its protein product is CASSFGRSYNSPLHF. The chain combines TRBV5-8 with TRBJ1-6; no reliable D call. CDR1 and CDR2 (germline): SGHTS, YDEGEE. Trimming left V 2 bases short and J 1 base short, with 7 bases between. The CDR3 contains 15 residues. Full variable domain (rest looked up from reference TRBV5-8 and TRBJ1-6): EAGVTQSPTHLIKTRGQQATLRCSPISGHTSVYWYQQALGLGLQFLLWYDEGEERNRGNFPPRFSGRQFPNYSSELNVNALELEDSALYLCASSFGRSYNSPLHFGNGTRLTVT.

This chain links TRBV6-5 with TRBJ2-1, with 10 bases that match TRBD2. This CDR3 region has 16 residues. Germline V lookup: CDR1 MNHEY, CDR2 SVGAGI. J gave up 9 bases and V 2 bases, and 10 bases lay outside the gene matches. The CDR3 nucleotides are TGTGCCAGCAGTTACGACGGCAGCGGGAGGGCCCTTGAGCAGTTCTTC. Translation: CASSYDGSGRALEQFF.

A few counts support this clone. The chain employs TRBV5-8 and TRBJ2-7, with D perhaps assigned TRBD1 or TRBD2 (5 bases each). The CDR3 is 13 residues long. The V gene's germline CDR1 is SGHTS and CDR2 YDEGEE. V lost 0 bases, J lost 6 bases, and 10 bases lay in between. The CDR3 spells CASSLAFGGEQYF. The CDR3 DNA is TGTGCCAGCAGCTTGGCCTTTGGGGGCGAGCAGTACTTC.

V usage is TRBV9 and J usage is TRBJ1-2, with 9 bases matching TRBD1. CDR3 length equals 15 residues. Trimming took 0 bases from V and 6 from J; bases not matched to a gene: 6. CDR1 SGDLS and CDR2 YYNGEE come from the germline V gene. The CDR3, as DNA: TGTGCCAGCAGCGTAGCTGGGACAGGGAGCGATGGCTACACCTTC. Translation: CASSVAGTGSDGYTF.

Concerning this clone: The same CDR3 arises from other DNA sequences in this sample as well. The rearrangement joins TRBV6-6 to TRBJ2-7; D call uncertain. The germline V gene has CDR1 MNHNY and CDR2 SVGAGI (reference sequence). Trimming stripped 0 bases from V and 1 base from J, with 7 bases between. The CDR3 covers 14 residues. CDR3 residues: CASSYSGPSYEQYF. CDR3 sequence (DNA): TGTGCCAGCAGTTACTCCGGGCCATCCTACGAGCAGTACTTC.

The chain is built from TRBV28 and TRBJ1-2; 10 bases are a match to TRBD1. The CDR3 totals 17 residues. Trimming removed 4 bases from V and 2 bases from J; junction bases left unmatched: 10. The germline gives CDR1 MDHEN, CDR2 SYDVKM. This CDR3 is CASSSWSRQGANYGYTF. The DNA for the CDR3 is TGTGCCAGCAGTTCTTGGTCGCGACAGGGGGCGAACTATGGCTACACCTTC.